Below are 6 T cell receptor beta chains sequenced from a single sample in a study of blood T cells in healthy people across ages. A J-beta primer mix and a sample-barcoded 5' primer were used in a second PCR of roughly 6 to 12 cycles. Each CDR3 protein gets one entry after TCRdb re-called the 5' RACE reads with MiXCR. Among 1.5 million to 2 million distinct CDR3 sequences, 28% were seen once, and the ten largest hold 6.5% to 8.5%. The sequenced sample was blood. The receptor set was obtained from a woman in her thirties in good health.

The chain uses TRBV5-1 and TRBJ2-1; a weak D match, TRBD2 (7 bases). The V gene lost 0 bases and the J gene lost 1 base, with 17 bases spanning the gap. CDR1 SGHRS and CDR2 YFSETQ come from the germline V gene. The CDR3 runs to 18 residues. The CDR3 region is CASSLAGARGRSYNEQFF. CDR3 DNA: TGCGCCAGCAGCTTGGCGGGGGCACGCGGGAGATCCTACAATGAGCAGTTCTTC.

The chain recombines TRBV7-2 with TRBJ1-1; no clear D gene. CDR3 size: 13 residues. Germline CDR1 SGHTA, CDR2 FQGNSA. Trimming left V 6 bases short and J 2 bases short, with 10 bases between. The CDR3 loop is CASRRTFNTEAFF. The DNA for the CDR3 is TGTGCCAGCAGGCGGACCTTCAACACTGAAGCTTTCTTT.

This chain connects TRBV15 to TRBJ1-5, with D unclear. The CDR3 has 16 residues. Trimming shortened V by 6 bases and J by 1 base, and 16 bases separated the two germline ends. Germline loops: CDR1 LNHNV, CDR2 YYDKDF (reference sequence). The CDR3 protein is CATRSAQSGSNQPQHF. The CDR3 coding sequence is TGTGCCACCAGATCCGCCCAATCGGGGAGCAATCAGCCCCAGCATTTT.

This clonotype was seen more than once but under ten times. This chain links TRBV6-8 with TRBJ2-4; 8 bases fit TRBD1. CDR3 length: 16 residues. V was pared by 0 bases and J by 13 bases, with 14 bases of the junction left unmatched. Per the germline V gene, CDR1 is MNHGY and CDR2 is SAAAGT. CDR3 sequence reads: CASSYSHRTGPHEQYF. The CDR3 bases are TGTGCCAGCAGTTACTCGCATCGGACAGGGCCTCATGAGCAGTACTTC.

The chain employs TRBV28 and TRBJ2-5; no reliable D call. The germline CDR1 and CDR2 sequences are MDHEN and SYDVKM. This CDR3 contains 13 residues. The V gene lost 6 bases and the J gene lost 4 bases, with 12 bases spanning the gap. CDR3 bases: TGTGCCAGCAGGCTCCAATACCGAGAGACCCAGTACTTC. This sequence encodes CASRLQYRETQYF. Variable domain in full (rest from reference TRBV28 and TRBJ2-5): DVKVTQSSRYLVKRTGEKVFLECVQDMDHENMFWYRQDPGLGLRLIYFSYDVKMKEKGDIPEGYSVSREKKERFSLILESASTNQTSMYLCASRLQYRETQYFGPGTRLLVL.

V usage is TRBV4-2 and J usage is TRBJ2-3; the match to TRBD2 covers 9 bases. There are 17 residues in the CDR3. Trimming cost V 3 bases and J 0 bases; bases outside gene matches: 7. Germline values: CDR1 LGHNA, CDR2 YNFKEQ. The CDR3 DNA reads TGTGCCAGCAGCCACTCGTTAGCGGGGGTTAGCACAGATACGCAGTATTTT. Translating gives CASSHSLAGVSTDTQYF.